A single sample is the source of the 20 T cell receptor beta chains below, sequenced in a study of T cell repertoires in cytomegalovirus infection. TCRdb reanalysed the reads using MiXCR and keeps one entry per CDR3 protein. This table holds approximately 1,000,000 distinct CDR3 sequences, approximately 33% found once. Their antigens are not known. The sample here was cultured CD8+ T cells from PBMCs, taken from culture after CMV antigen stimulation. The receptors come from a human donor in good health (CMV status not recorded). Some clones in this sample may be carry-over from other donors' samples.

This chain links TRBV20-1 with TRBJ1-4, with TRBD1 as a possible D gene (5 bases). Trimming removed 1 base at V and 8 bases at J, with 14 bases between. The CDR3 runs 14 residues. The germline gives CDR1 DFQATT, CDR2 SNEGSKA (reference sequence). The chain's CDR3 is CSARVSRGKEKLFF. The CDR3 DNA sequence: TGCAGTGCTAGAGTCAGTCGGGGCAAAGAAAAACTGTTTTTT.

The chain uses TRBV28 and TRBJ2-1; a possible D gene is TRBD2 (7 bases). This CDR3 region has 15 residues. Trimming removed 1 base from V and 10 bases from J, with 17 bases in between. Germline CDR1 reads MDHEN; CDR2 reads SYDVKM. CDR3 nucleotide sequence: TGTGCCAGCAGTTTATATGGGGGGGCCGTGATGGAGCAGTTCTTC. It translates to CASSLYGGAVMEQFF. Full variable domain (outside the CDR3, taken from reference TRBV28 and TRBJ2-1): DVKVTQSSRYLVKRTGEKVFLECVQDMDHENMFWYRQDPGLGLRLIYFSYDVKMKEKGDIPEGYSVSREKKERFSLILESASTNQTSMYLCASSLYGGAVMEQFFGPGTRLTVL.

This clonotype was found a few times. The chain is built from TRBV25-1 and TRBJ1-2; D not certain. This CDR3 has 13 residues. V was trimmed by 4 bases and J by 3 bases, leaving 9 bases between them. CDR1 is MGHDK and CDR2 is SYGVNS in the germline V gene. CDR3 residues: CASSVGVYYGYTF. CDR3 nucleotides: TGTGCCAGCAGTGTTGGGGTTTACTATGGCTACACCTTC.

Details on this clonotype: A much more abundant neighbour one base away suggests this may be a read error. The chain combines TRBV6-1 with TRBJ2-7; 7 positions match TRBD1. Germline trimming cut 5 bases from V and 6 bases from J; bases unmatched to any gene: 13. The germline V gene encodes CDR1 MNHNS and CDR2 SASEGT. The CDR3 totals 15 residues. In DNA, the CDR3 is TGTGCCAGCAGTATTCAGGGGGTGCATCATTGCGAGCAGTACGTC. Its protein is CASSIQGVHHCEQYV.

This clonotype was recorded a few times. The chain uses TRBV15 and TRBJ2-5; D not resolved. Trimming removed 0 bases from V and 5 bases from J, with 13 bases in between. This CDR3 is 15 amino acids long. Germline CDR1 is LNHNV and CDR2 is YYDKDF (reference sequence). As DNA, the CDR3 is TGTGCCACCAGCAGAGATCGAAGGGTTTGGGAGACCCAGTACTTC. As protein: CATSRDRRVWETQYF.

CDR3 sequence: CATRTGDDSYSQHF. The CDR3 region has the DNA TGTGCCACCCGAACCGGGGATGACTCCTATTCCCAGCATTTT. The chain links TRBV15 to TRBJ1-5, with D hard to call. V was cut by 8 bases and J by 11 bases, with 22 bases left in between. CDR1 and CDR2 from the germline V gene are LNHNV and YYDKDF (reference sequence). The CDR3 extends over 14 amino acids.

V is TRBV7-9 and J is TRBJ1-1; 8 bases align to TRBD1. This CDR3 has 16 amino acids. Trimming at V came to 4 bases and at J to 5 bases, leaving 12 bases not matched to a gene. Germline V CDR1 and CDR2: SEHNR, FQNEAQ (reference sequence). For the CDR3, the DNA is TGTGCCAGCAGCTCAGGGGGCGTAATGATTTGGACTGAAGCTTTCTTT. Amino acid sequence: CASSSGGVMIWTEAFF.

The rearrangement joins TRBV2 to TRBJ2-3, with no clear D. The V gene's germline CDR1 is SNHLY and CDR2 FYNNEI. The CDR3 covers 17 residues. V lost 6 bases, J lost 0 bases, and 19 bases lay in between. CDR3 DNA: TGTGCCAGCAGCGTGCCCCTGGGCCGGCCTAGCACAGATACGCAGTATTTT. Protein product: CASSVPLGRPSTDTQYF. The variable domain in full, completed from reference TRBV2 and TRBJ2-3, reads EPEVTQTPSHQVTQMGQEVILRCVPISNHLYFYWYRQILGQKVEFLVSFYNNEISEKSEIFDDQFSVERPDGSNFTLKIRSTKLEDSAMYFCASSVPLGRPSTDTQYFGPGTRLTVL.

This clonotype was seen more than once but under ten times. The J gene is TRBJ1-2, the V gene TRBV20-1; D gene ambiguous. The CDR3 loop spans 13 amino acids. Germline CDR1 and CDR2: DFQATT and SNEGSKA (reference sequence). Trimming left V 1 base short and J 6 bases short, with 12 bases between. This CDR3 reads CSARAPNGNGYTF. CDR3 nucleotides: TGCAGTGCTAGAGCTCCCAACGGGAATGGCTACACCTTC.

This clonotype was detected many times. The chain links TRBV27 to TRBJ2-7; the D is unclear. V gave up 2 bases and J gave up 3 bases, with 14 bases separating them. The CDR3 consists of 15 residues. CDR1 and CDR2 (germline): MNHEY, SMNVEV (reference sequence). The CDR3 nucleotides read TGTGCCAGCAGTTTAGGCCAGAGCGCTCTCTACGAGCAGTACGTC. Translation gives CASSLGQSALYEQYV.

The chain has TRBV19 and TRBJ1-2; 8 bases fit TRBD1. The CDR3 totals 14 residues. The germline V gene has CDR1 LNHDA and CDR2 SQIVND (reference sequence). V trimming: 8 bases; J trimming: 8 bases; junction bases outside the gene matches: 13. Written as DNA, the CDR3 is TGTGCCAGTTCCGGGGGGCGCAGGGGGCGCGGCTACACCTTC. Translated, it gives CASSGGRRGRGYTF.

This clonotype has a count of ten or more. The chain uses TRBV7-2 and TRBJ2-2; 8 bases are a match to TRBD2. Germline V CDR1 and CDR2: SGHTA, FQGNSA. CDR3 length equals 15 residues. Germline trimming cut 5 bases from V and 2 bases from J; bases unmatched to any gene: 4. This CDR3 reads CASSPSGLNTGELFF. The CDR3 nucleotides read TGTGCCAGCAGCCCTAGCGGGCTTAACACCGGGGAGCTGTTTTTT.

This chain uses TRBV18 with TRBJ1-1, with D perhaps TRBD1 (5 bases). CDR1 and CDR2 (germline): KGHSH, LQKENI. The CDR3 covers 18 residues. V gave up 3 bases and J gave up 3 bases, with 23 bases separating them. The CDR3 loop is CASSPRGRSTAVDTEAFF. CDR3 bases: TGTGCCAGCTCACCTAGGGGCCGGTCGACAGCCGTGGACACTGAAGCTTTCTTT.

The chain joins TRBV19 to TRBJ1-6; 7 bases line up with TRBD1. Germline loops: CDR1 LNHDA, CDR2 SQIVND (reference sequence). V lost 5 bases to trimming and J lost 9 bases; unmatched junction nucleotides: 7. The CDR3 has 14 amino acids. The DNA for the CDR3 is TGTGCCAGTAGTTTCCCCGACAGGGTTTCACCCCTCCACTTT. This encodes CASSFPDRVSPLHF.

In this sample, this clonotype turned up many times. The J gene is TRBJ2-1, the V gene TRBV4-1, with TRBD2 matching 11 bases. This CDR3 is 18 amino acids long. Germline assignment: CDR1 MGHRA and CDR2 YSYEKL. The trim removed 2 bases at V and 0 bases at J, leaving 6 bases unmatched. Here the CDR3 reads CASSQLAGGPSSYNEQFF. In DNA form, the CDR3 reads TGCGCCAGCAGCCAACTAGCGGGGGGCCCGAGCTCCTACAATGAGCAGTTCTTC.

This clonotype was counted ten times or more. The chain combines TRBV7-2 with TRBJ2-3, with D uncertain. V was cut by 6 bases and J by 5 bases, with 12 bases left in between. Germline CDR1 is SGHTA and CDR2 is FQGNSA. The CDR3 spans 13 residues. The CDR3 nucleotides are TGTGCCAGCAGATCGGGTGCGCAAGATACGCAGTATTTT. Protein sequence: CASRSGAQDTQYF. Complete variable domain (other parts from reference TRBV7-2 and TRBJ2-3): GAGVSQSPSNKVTEKGKDVELRCDPISGHTALYWYRQSLGQGLEFLIYFQGNSAPDKSGLPSDRFSAERTGGSVSTLTIQRTQQEDSAVYLCASRSGAQDTQYFGPGTRLTVL.

In DNA form, the CDR3 reads TGCAGTGCTCTGGGGACTTTTGTCCACTACATGAACACTGAAGCTTTCTTT. Translated, it gives CSALGTFVHYMNTEAFF. The genes are TRBV20-1 and TRBJ1-1, with TRBD1 as a possible D gene (5 bases). CDR1 and CDR2 from the germline V gene are DFQATT and SNEGSKA (reference sequence). This CDR3 has 17 residues. V dropped 5 bases and J dropped 0 bases, with 22 bases sitting between them.

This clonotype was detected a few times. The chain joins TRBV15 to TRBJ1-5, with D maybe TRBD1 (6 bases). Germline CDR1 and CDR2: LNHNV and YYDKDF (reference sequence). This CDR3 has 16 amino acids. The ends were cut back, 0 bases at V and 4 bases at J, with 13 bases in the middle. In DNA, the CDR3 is TGTGCCACCAGCAGAGATCGGGGCAGGGGTAATCAGCCCCAGCATTTT. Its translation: CATSRDRGRGNQPQHF.

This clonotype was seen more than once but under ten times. CDR3 sequence: CASSLSPQGHNTQYF. DNA of the CDR3: TGTGCCAGCAGTTTATCCCCACAGGGACACAATACGCAGTATTTT. The chain is built from TRBV27 and TRBJ2-3, with a tentative D call TRBD1 (6 bases). The V gene lost 0 bases and the J gene lost 7 bases, with 14 bases spanning the gap. The germline CDR1 and CDR2 sequences are MNHEY and SMNVEV (reference sequence). This CDR3 has 15 residues.

CDR3 nucleotide sequence: TGCGCCAGCAGCCAAGTATCCGGACTAGCGGAGACCCAGTACTTC. Translation: CASSQVSGLAETQYF. V usage is TRBV4-1 and J usage is TRBJ2-5; 9 bases align to TRBD2. The CDR3 extends over 15 amino acids. Trimming removed 1 base from V and 5 bases from J; junction bases left unmatched: 5. Germline CDR1 MGHRA, CDR2 YSYEKL.